This is a list of T cell receptor beta chains from one sample in a study of T cells in Graves' hyperthyroidism and ophthalmopathy. TCRdb itself ran the multiplex PCR reads through MiXCR, one entry per CDR3 protein. This sample has about 610,000 distinct CDR3 sequences, with about 43% found just once. Sequencing was done on a sample of peripheral blood or thyroid tissue (not recorded which). These receptors all come from a woman between 18 and 29 years old with Graves' hyperthyroidism. CDR3s include the opening cysteine and the closing phenylalanine or tryptophan. D genes are given only for firm matches. Only some rows state a clone size, as once, few, many or a class for expanded clones.

D gene | J gene | V gene | clone size | CDR3 protein | CDR3 DNA
. | TRBJ1-2 | TRBV24-1 | many | CATSEGASGYTF | TGTGCCACCAGTGAGGGGGCCAGTGGCTACACCTTC
. | TRBJ1-5 | TRBV6-6 | many | CATQEDHNQPQHF | TGTGCCACTCAAGAAGATCATAACCAGCCCCAGCATTTT
. | TRBJ1-1 | TRBV12-3/TRBV12-4 | . | CASSQTSGANTEAFF | TGTGCCAGCAGCCAGACTAGCGGAGCGAACACTGAAGCTTTCTTT
. | TRBJ1-5 | TRBV29-1 | . | CSAGEQPQHF | TGCAGCGCGGGGGAGCAGCCCCAGCATTTT
. | TRBJ2-7 | TRBV20-1 | . | CSAEDSYEQYF | TGCAGTGCTGAGGACTCCTACGAGCAGTACTTC
TRBD2 | TRBJ2-7 | TRBV11-3 | . | CASSGGLAAAQQYF | TGTGCCAGCAGCGGGGGACTAGCGGCAGCGCAGCAGTACTTC
. | TRBJ2-2 | TRBV2 | many | CASRRMGGELFF | TGTGCCAGCAGGAGGATGGGGGGGGAGCTGTTTTTT
. | TRBJ1-1 | TRBV7-3 | many | CASSFTDAGEAFF | TGTGCCAGCAGCTTTACCGACGCGGGTGAAGCTTTCTTT
TRBD1 | TRBJ1-2 | TRBV2 | once | CASSLGQDSNYGYTF | TGTGCCAGCAGTTTAGGACAGGACTCAAACTATGGCTACACCTTC
. | TRBJ2-7 | TRBV2 | many | CASSEPTGYEQYF | TGTGCCAGCAGTGAACCAACAGGCTACGAGCAGTACTTC
. | TRBJ2-7 | TRBV12-3/TRBV12-4 | many | CASNPRGSHGEQYF | TGTGCCAGCAACCCAAGGGGTTCCCACGGGGAGCAGTACTTC
. | TRBJ1-6 | TRBV3-1 | many | CASSQGVGAAYNSPLHF | TGTGCCAGCAGCCAAGGCGTGGGGGCAGCCTATAATTCACCCCTCCACTTT
TRBD1 | TRBJ1-1 | TRBV15 | many | CATSSPGTGSGTEAFF | TGTGCCACCAGCAGTCCCGGGACAGGGTCGGGCACTGAAGCTTTCTTT
. | TRBJ1-1 | TRBV3-1 | . | CASSQDMVDEAFF | TGTGCCAGCAGCCAAGATATGGTCGATGAAGCTTTCTTT
. | TRBJ1-1 | TRBV9 | many | CASSVRRDTEAFF | TGTGCCAGCAGCGTCCGTAGGGACACTGAAGCTTTCTTT
TRBD1 | TRBJ1-6 | TRBV6-6 | many | CASSYAGQVNSPLHF | TGTGCCAGCAGTTACGCGGGACAGGTTAATTCACCCCTCCACTTT
. | TRBJ1-1 | TRBV5-4 | many | CASSTQGKAEAFF | TGTGCCAGCAGCACCCAGGGGAAGGCTGAAGCTTTCTTT
TRBD2 | TRBJ2-2 | TRBV7-6 | . | CASSLLASGKRELFF | TGTGCCAGCAGCTTATTGGCTAGCGGGAAGAGGGAGCTGTTTTTT
TRBD2 | TRBJ2-7 | TRBV7-2 | many | CASSNYDRLAGPGSYEQYF | TGTGCCAGCAGCAACTACGACCGACTAGCGGGACCTGGCTCCTACGAGCAGTACTTC
TRBD1 | TRBJ1-1 | TRBV20-1 | once | CSARGRQGYTEAFF | TGCAGTGCTAGAGGTCGACAGGGTTACACTGAAGCTTTCTTT
TRBD2 | TRBJ2-2 | TRBV7-2 | few | CASSLEHGGGWNTGELFF | TGTGCCAGCAGCTTAGAACACGGGGGAGGGTGGAACACCGGGGAGCTGTTTTTT
. | TRBJ1-2 | TRBV30 | many | CAWSKGIYGYTF | TGTGCCTGGAGTAAAGGGATCTATGGCTACACCTTC
. | TRBJ2-7 | TRBV7-2 | . | CASSYPRDIVVYF | TGTGCCAGCAGCTACCCCCGGGACATCGTTGTGTACTTC
. | TRBJ1-2 | TRBV27 | many | CATKVGYGYTF | TGTGCCACCAAGGTGGGCTATGGCTACACCTTC
. | TRBJ1-2 | TRBV7-2 | many | CASSFRTVPGYTF | TGTGCCAGCAGCTTCCGGACAGTGCCCGGCTACACCTTC
. | TRBJ1-1 | TRBV27 | few | CASSLQVSETEAFF | TGTGCCAGCAGTCTACAGGTTAGTGAAACTGAAGCTTTCTTT
TRBD1 | TRBJ2-2 | TRBV29-1 | . | CSVTGQGNTGELFF | TGCAGCGTGACAGGGCAGGGGAACACCGGGGAGCTGTTTTTT
TRBD1 | TRBJ2-7 | TRBV4-1 | . | CASSQETGWSEQYF | TGCGCCAGCAGCCAAGAGACAGGGTGGTCCGAGCAGTACTTC
. | TRBJ2-7 | TRBV6-1 | . | CASSYQFNEQYF | TGTGCCAGCAGTTACCAATTCAATGAGCAGTACTTC
. | TRBJ2-2 | TRBV24-1 | few | CATSPPADTGELFF | TGTGCCACCAGTCCCCCCGCGGACACCGGGGAGCTGTTTTTT
TRBD1 | TRBJ1-2 | TRBV27 | many | CAAWTGGGYGYTF | TGTGCCGCTTGGACAGGGGGCGGTTATGGCTACACCTTC
TRBD2 | TRBJ2-7 | TRBV29-1 | . | CSVEGLADYSYEQYF | TGCAGCGTTGAAGGACTAGCGGACTATTCCTACGAGCAGTACTTC
. | TRBJ2-7 | TRBV4-2 | many | CASSQAILGLAKYEQYF | TGTGCCAGCAGCCAAGCAATTCTAGGGCTAGCAAAATACGAGCAGTACTTC
. | TRBJ1-1 | TRBV10-3 | . | CAISGSSGAEAFF | TGTGCCATCAGCGGGTCCTCAGGGGCTGAAGCTTTCTTT
. | TRBJ2-5 | TRBV2 | many | CASSEERETQYF | TGTGCCAGCAGTGAAGAGAGAGAGACCCAGTACTTC
TRBD2 | TRBJ2-3 | TRBV20-1 | . | CSASEAGDPADTQYF | TGCAGTGCTAGCGAGGCGGGAGATCCGGCAGATACGCAGTATTTT
. | TRBJ2-5 | TRBV29-1 | . | CSVDVRALETQYF | TGCAGCGTTGACGTCCGGGCCTTAGAGACCCAGTACTTC
TRBD2 | TRBJ2-7 | TRBV7-6 | . | CASSGGLYNEQYF | TGTGCCAGTAGCGGGGGCCTATACAATGAGCAGTACTTC
. | TRBJ1-3 | TRBV29-1 | . | CSVTTGNTIYF | TGCAGCGTTACGACTGGAAACACCATATATTTT
. | TRBJ1-5 | TRBV10-3 | once | CAIKDLNNQPQHF | TGTGCCATCAAGGACCTGAATAATCAGCCCCAGCATTTT
. | TRBJ1-1 | TRBV5-5 | . | CACNRSADMNTEAFF | TGTGCCTGCAATCGTAGCGCGGACATGAACACTGAAGCTTTCTTT
. | TRBJ2-5 | TRBV24-1 | many | CATSDFLRDNQETQYF | TGTGCCACCAGTGATTTCTTGCGGGACAACCAAGAGACCCAGTACTTC
TRBD1 | TRBJ1-1 | TRBV10-3 | . | CATSDRGRTEAFF | TGTGCCACCAGTGACAGGGGGCGTACTGAAGCTTTCTTT
. | TRBJ1-3 | TRBV4-2 | many | CASSQEKGLGNTIYF | TGTGCCAGCAGCCAAGAGAAGGGGCTTGGAAACACCATATATTTT
TRBD1 | TRBJ1-1 | TRBV5-6 | many | CASSQDRVLNTEAFF | TGTGCCAGCAGCCAGGACAGGGTTCTGAACACTGAAGCTTTCTTT
TRBD2 | TRBJ2-2 | TRBV18 | once | CASSIIAGESTGELFF | TGTGCCAGCTCAATTATAGCGGGAGAGAGCACCGGGGAGCTGTTTTTT
TRBD1 | TRBJ1-2 | TRBV29-1 | many | CSVDDRGRFELYGYTF | TGCAGCGTTGATGACAGGGGGCGCTTTGAACTCTATGGCTACACCTTC